This T cell receptor beta chain is drawn from a study of graft-versus-host responses after intestinal transplantation. In the study overall: Anti-thymocyte globulin induction preceded two to four years of tacrolimus and steroid maintenance in all recipients.

Generated by immunoSEQ multiplex PCR, the TCRdb table keeps only in-frame clones and is missing some. The sample records about 39,000 clones, over 90% being singletons. Trimming removed 3 bases at V and 1 base at J, with 7 bases between. The length of the CDR3 is 13 residues. Germline-derived CDR1 and CDR2 are MNHEY and SMNVEV (reference sequence). Broader study findings: Detection of GvH clones occurred in recipient marrow, and some had their first appearance in ileum or blood.

Notes on this clone: Its antigen is undetermined.

The V gene is TRBV27, the J gene TRBJ2-7; D remains unclear. This TCR derives from a human donor who was the organ donor for an intestinal transplant. Sequencing was performed on unstimulated CD8+ T cells sorted from spleen or lymph node cells, taken before transplant. The CDR3, as DNA: TGTGCCAGCAGTTTCATAGGGTCCTACGAGCAGTACTTC. As protein: CASSFIGSYEQYF.